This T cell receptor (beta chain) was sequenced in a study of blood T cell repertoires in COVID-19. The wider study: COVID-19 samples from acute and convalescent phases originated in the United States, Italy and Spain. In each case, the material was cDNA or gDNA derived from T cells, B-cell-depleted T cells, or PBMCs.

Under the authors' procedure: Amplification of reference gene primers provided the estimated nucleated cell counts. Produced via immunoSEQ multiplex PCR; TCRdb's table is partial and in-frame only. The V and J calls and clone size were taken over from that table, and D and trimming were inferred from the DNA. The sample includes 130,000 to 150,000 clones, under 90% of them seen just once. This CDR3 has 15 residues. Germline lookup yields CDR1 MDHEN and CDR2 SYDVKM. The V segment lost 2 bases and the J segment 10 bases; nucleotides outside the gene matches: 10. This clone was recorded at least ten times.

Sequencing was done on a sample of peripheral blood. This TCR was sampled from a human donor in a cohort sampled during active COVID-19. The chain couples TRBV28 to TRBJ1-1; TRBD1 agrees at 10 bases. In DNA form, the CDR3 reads TGTGCCAGCAGTTTAGGGGACAGGGGTGTCGCGGGAGCTTTCTTT. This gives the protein CASSLGDRGVAGAFF.